This TCR beta chain appears in the sequencing data of a study of graft-versus-host responses after intestinal transplantation. Overall study context: Recipients across the board were started on anti-thymocyte globulin induction, then kept on tacrolimus and steroids for around 3 years.

As to this clone: Its antigen is not known.

Per the germline V gene, CDR1 is SQVTM and CDR2 is ANQGSEA. The CDR3 is made up of 20 amino acids. The V gene lost 1 base and the J gene lost 4 bases, with 29 bases spanning the gap. Produced via immunoSEQ multiplex PCR; TCRdb's table is partial and in-frame only. The repertoire includes around 100,000 clones, 90% to 95% of them detected once, and under 1.5% sits in the top ten. The sample in question was unstimulated CD8+ T cells sorted from spleen or lymph node cells, obtained before transplant. The clonotype was recovered from a human donor who was the organ donor for an intestinal transplant. The chain joins TRBV29-1 to TRBJ2-1; the D is unclear. CDR3 sequence: CSVEGLTDRTRSLLYNEQFF. The DNA for the CDR3 is TGCAGCGTTGAAGGCCTCACAGACCGAACCCGCTCCCTATTGTACAATGAGCAGTTCTTC.